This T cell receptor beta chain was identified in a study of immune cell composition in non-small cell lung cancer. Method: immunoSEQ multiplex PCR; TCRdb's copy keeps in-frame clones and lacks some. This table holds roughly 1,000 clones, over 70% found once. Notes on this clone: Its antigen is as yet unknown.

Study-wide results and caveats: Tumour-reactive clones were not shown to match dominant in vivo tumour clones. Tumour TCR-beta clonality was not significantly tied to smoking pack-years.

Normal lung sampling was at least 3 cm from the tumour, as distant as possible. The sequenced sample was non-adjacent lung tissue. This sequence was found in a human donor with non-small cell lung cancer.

CDR3 sequence: CASSRRSKMNTEAFF. The CDR3 nucleotides are TGTGCCAGCAGCCGGCGGTCCAAGATGAACACTGAAGCTTTCTTT. The chain is built from TRBV11-3 and TRBJ1-1; D unresolved. The germline V gene has CDR1 SGHNT and CDR2 YENEEA. The CDR3 length is 15 residues. Trimming left V 5 bases short and J 0 bases short, with 13 bases between.